This T cell receptor (beta chain) was profiled in a study of T-cell reconstitution after alpha-beta-depleted transplantation in children. Researchers prepared the TCRbeta library using unique molecular identifiers, the study reports. TCRdb recomputed calls from the PCR reads with MiXCR, one row per CDR3 protein. The data show some 460,000 distinct CDR3 sequences, 15% to 20% seen once. As to this clonotype: Antigen unknown.

Trimming shortened V by 0 bases and J by 9 bases, and 9 bases separated the two germline ends. CDR3 size: 13 residues. Germline CDR1 and CDR2: DFQATT and SNEGSKA (reference sequence). Overall study results and limits: Reportedly, alpha-beta T cells present about two months post-transplant originated from several hundred expanded clones of graft origin. Surviving recipient T cells and intrathymic progenitors accounted for some patients' high TCRbeta diversity at day 60. Most T-cell counts and diversity one year after the transplant came from T cells that were newly produced.

The sample was PBMCs, mostly from graft donor cells, taken 360 days after TCRalphabeta/CD19-depleted stem cell transplant. The TCR comes from a boy under two years old who had a stem cell transplant for Wiskott-Aldrich syndrome, so the T cells may come from the graft donor. The rearrangement uses TRBV20-1 and TRBJ1-6; D uncertain. CDR3 coding DNA: TGCAGTGCTAGAGAGTTCAGAATTTCACCCCTCCACTTT. It encodes CSAREFRISPLHF.